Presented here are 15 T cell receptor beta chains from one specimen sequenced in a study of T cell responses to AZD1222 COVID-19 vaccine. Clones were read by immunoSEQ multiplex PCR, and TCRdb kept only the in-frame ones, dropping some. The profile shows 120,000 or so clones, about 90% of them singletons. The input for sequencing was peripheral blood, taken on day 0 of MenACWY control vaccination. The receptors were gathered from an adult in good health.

CDR3 in amino acids: CASSQWKREDGELFF. CDR3 in DNA: TGTGCCAGCAGCCAATGGAAGCGGGAAGACGGGGAGCTGTTTTTT. This chain joins TRBV3-1 (or the pseudogene TRBV3-2) and TRBJ2-2, with 7 bases fitting TRBD2. Losses at the gene ends were 2 bases for V and 7 bases for J; bases not matched to a gene: 7. The CDR3 contains 15 residues. Germline CDR1 LGHDT, CDR2 YNNKEL (reference sequence).

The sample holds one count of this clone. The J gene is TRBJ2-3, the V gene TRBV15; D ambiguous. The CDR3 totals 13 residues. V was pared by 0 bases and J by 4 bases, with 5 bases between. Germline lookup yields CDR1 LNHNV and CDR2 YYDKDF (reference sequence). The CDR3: CATSRDSPDTQYF. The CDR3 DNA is TGTGCCACCAGCAGAGATAGTCCAGATACGCAGTATTTT.

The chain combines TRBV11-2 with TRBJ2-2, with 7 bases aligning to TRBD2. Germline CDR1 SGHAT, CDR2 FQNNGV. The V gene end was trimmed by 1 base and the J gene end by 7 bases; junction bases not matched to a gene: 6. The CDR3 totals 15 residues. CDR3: CASSLGAGWGGELFF. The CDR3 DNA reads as TGTGCCAGCAGCTTAGGAGCGGGGTGGGGCGGGGAGCTGTTTTTT. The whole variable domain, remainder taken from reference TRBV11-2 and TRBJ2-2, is EAGVAQSPRYKIIEKRQSVAFWCNPISGHATLYWYQQILGQGPKLLIQFQNNGVVDDSQLPKDRFSAERLKGVDSTLKIQPAKLEDSAVYLCASSLGAGWGGELFFGEGSRLTVL.

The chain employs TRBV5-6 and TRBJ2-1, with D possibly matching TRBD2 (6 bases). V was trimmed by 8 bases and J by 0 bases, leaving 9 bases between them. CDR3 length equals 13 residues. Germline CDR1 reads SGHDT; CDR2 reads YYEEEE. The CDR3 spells CASWGGSYNEQFF. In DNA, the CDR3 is TGTGCCAGTTGGGGAGGCTCCTACAATGAGCAGTTCTTC.

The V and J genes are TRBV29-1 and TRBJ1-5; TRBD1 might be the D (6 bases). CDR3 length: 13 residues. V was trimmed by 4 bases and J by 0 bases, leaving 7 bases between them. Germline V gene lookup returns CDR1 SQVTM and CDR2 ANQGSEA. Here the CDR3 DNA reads TGCAGCGTTGGACAGGTTAGCAATCAGCCCCAGCATTTT. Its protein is CSVGQVSNQPQHF. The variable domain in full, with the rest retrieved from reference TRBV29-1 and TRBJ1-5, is SAVISQKPSRDICQRGTSLTIQCQVDSQVTMMFWYRQQPGQSLTLIATANQGSEATYESGFVIDKFPISRPNLTFSTLTVSNMSPEDSSIYLCSVGQVSNQPQHFGDGTRLSIL.

CDR3 protein: CASSSFGTDYGYTF. DNA of the CDR3: TGTGCCAGCAGCTCATTCGGGACGGACTATGGCTACACCTTC. The chain recombines TRBV7-2 with TRBJ1-2; TRBD1 is a possible D gene (5 bases). The germline V gene encodes CDR1 SGHTA and CDR2 FQGNSA. This CDR3 contains 14 residues. V was shortened by 4 bases and J by 3 bases, with 12 bases between the two germline ends.

CDR3 loop: CASTLGDRAGSGYTF. CDR3 DNA sequence: TGTGCCAGCACCCTAGGGGACAGGGCGGGTTCTGGCTACACCTTC. The rearrangement uses TRBV6-5 and TRBJ1-2, with 9 bases lining up with TRBD1. This CDR3 has 15 amino acids. The trim removed 7 bases at V and 7 bases at J, leaving 13 bases unmatched. The germline gives CDR1 MNHEY, CDR2 SVGAGI.

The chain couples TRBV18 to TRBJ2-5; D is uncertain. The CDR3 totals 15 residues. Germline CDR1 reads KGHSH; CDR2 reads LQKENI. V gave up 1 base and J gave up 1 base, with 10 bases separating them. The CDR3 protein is CASSPQPGTQETQYF. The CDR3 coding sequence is TGTGCCAGCTCACCACAGCCGGGTACCCAAGAGACCCAGTACTTC.

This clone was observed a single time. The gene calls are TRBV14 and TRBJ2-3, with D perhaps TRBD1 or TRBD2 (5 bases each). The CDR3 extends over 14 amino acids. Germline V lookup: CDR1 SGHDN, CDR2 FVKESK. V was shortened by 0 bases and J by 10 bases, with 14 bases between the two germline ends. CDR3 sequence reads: CASSQEFGARAQYF. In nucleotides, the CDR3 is TGTGCCAGCAGCCAAGAGTTCGGGGCCCGGGCGCAGTATTTT.

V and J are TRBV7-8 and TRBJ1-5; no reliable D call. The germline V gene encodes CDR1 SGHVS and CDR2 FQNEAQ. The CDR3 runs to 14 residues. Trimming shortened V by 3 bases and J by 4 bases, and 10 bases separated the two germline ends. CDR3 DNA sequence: TGTGCCAGCAGCTTTGTACGGGAAAATCAGCCCCAGCATTTT. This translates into CASSFVRENQPQHF.

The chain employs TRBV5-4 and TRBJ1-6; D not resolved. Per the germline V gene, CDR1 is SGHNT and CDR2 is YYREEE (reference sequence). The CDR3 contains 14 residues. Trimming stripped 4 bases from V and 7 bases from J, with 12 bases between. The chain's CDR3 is CASSDTAMNSPLHF. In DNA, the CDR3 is TGTGCCAGCAGCGACACAGCGATGAATTCACCCCTCCACTTT.

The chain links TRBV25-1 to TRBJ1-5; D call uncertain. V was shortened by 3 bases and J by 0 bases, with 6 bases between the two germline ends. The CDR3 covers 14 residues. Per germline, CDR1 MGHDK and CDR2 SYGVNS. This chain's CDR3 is CASSEAPSNQPQHF. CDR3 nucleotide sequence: TGTGCCAGCAGTGAGGCCCCTAGCAATCAGCCCCAGCATTTT. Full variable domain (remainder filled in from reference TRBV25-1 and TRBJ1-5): EADIYQTPRYLVIGTGKKITLECSQTMGHDKMYWYQQDPGMELHLIHYSYGVNSTEKGDLSSESTVSRIRTEHFPLTLESARPSHTSQYLCASSEAPSNQPQHFGDGTRLSIL.

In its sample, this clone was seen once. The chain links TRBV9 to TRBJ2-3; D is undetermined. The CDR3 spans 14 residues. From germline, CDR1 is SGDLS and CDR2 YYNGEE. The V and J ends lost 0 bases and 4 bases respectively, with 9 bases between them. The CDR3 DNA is TGTGCCAGCAGCGTAGGCCCCGCAGCAGATACGCAGTATTTT. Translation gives CASSVGPAADTQYF.

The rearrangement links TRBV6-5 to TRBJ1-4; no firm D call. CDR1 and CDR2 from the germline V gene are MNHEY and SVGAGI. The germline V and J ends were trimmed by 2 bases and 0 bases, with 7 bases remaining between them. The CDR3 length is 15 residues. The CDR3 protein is CASSYMEATNEKLFF. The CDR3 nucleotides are TGTGCCAGCAGTTACATGGAAGCAACTAATGAAAAACTGTTTTTT.

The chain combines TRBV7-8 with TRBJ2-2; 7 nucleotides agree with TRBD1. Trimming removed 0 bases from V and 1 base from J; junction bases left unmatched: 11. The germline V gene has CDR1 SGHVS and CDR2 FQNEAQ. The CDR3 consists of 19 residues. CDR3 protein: CASSLALGYRGMNTGELFF. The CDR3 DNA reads TGTGCCAGCAGCTTAGCCCTAGGATACAGGGGCATGAACACCGGGGAGCTGTTTTTT.